These 3 T cell receptor beta chains were sequenced from one sample in a study of blood T cell repertoires in COVID-19. Repertoires were generated with immunoSEQ multiplex PCR, while TCRdb's copy carries only in-frame clones and drops some. The data contain 200,000 to 300,000 clones, roughly 80% of them singletons. Sequencing was carried out using peripheral blood. These receptor sequences come from a woman between 55 and 75 years old with active or convalescent COVID-19.

The chain has TRBV27 and TRBJ1-4; D not resolved. V was shortened by 2 bases and J by 7 bases, with 8 bases between the two germline ends. The CDR3 sequence is 13 residues long. Looked up from germline, CDR1 is MNHEY and CDR2 is SMNVEV (reference sequence). CDR3 region: CASSLGWSEKLFF. Here the CDR3 DNA reads TGTGCCAGCAGTTTAGGGTGGAGTGAAAAACTGTTTTTT. Supplemented by reference TRBV27 and TRBJ1-4, the full variable domain reads EAQVTQNPRYLITVTGKKLTVTCSQNMNHEYMSWYRQDPGLGLRQIYYSMNVEVTDKGDVPEGYKVSRKEKRNFPLILESPSPNQTSLYFCASSLGWSEKLFFGSGTQLSVL.

The rearrangement links TRBV5-1 to TRBJ1-5, with D unclear. The germline V gene has CDR1 SGHRS and CDR2 YFSETQ. Trimming took off 0 bases at V and 6 bases at J, with 10 bases between the two ends. CDR3 length equals 14 residues. The CDR3 DNA reads TGCGCCAGCAGCTTGGGATCCGGTGGTCAGCCCCAGCATTTT. Translated: CASSLGSGGQPQHF.

The V and J genes are TRBV7-9 and TRBJ1-1; the match to TRBD1 covers 12 bases. V shed 5 bases and J 5 bases; nucleotides not matched to a gene: 6. CDR3 length: 15 residues. Germline-derived CDR1 and CDR2 are SEHNR and FQNEAQ (reference sequence). The CDR3 bases are TGTGCCAGCAGCGCAGGGACAGGGGGCAGAACTGAAGCTTTCTTT. Translated: CASSAGTGGRTEAFF.